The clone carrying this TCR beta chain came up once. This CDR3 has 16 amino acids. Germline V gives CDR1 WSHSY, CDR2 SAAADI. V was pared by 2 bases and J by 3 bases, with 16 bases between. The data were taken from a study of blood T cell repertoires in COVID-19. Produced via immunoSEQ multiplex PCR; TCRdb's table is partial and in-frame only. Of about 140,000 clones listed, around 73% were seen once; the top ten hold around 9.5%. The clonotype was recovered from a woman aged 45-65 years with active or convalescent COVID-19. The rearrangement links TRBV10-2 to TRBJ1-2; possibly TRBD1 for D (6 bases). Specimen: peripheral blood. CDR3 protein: CASSEPGALGDYGYTF. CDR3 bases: TGCGCCAGCAGTGAGCCAGGGGCTCTTGGGGACTATGGCTACACCTTC.